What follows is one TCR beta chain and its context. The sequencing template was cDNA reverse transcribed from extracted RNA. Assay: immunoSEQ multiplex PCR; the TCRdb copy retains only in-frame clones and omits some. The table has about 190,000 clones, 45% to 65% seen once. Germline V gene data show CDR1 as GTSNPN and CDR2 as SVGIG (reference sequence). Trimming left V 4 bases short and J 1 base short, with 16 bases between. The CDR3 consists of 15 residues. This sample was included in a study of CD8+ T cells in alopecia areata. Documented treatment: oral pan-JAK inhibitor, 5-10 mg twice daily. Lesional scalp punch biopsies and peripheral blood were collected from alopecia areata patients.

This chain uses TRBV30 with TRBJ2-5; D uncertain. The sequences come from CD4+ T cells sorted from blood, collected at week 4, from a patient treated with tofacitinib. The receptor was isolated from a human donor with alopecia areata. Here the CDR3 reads CAWTRTGDFQETQYF. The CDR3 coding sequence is TGTGCCTGGACTCGGACGGGCGACTTCCAAGAGACCCAGTACTTC. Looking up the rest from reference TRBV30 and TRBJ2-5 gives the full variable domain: SQTIHQWPATLVQPVGSPLSLECTVEGTSNPNLYWYRQAAGRGLQLLFYSVGIGQISSEVPQNLSASRPQDRQFILSSKKLLLSDSGFYLCAWTRTGDFQETQYFGPGTRLLVL.